These T cell receptor beta chains were read from a single sample in a study of blood T cell repertoires in COVID-19. TCRdb's copy holds only in-frame clones and misses some; the assay was immunoSEQ multiplex PCR. The table records roughly 70,000 clones, just under 90% of them present only once. Sequencing input: peripheral blood. The source of these receptors is an elderly woman with active COVID-19. Each CDR3 is given with its conserved first and last residue. The D gene is left open where the match is weak. Size is stated for part of the rows, as once, few or many counts, or as a class when the clone is expanded.

CDR3aa: CASSLEYLESVKTQYF
CDR3nt: TGTGCCAGCAGCTTGGAATATTTGGAGTCGGTAAAGACCCAGTACTTC
abundance: -
v_gene: TRBV7-6
j_gene: TRBJ2-5
d_gene: -
len: 16

CDR3aa: CASSPGSTDTQYF
CDR3nt: TGTGCCAGCAGCCCGGGTAGCACAGATACGCAGTATTTT
abundance: -
v_gene: TRBV7-9
j_gene: TRBJ2-3
d_gene: -
len: 13

CDR3aa: CASSSLSVASGSRETQYF
CDR3nt: TGTGCCAGCAGTTCCTTGTCGGTGGCTAGCGGGAGTAGAGAGACCCAGTACTTC
abundance: -
v_gene: TRBV28
j_gene: TRBJ2-5
d_gene: TRBD2
len: 18

CDR3aa: CASSSTGAHSGANVLTF
CDR3nt: TGTGCCAGCAGCTCTACAGGGGCACACTCTGGGGCCAACGTCCTGACTTTC
abundance: -
v_gene: TRBV7-3
j_gene: TRBJ2-6
d_gene: TRBD1
len: 17

CDR3aa: CASTGGQNSGNTIYF
CDR3nt: TGTGCCAGTACAGGCGGACAGAACTCTGGAAACACCATATATTTT
abundance: -
v_gene: TRBV19
j_gene: TRBJ1-3
d_gene: -
len: 15

CDR3aa: CASSLLSRTGRFQPQHF
CDR3nt: TGTGCCAGCAGTTTATTGTCGCGGACAGGGAGGTTTCAGCCCCAGCATTTT
abundance: once
v_gene: TRBV28
j_gene: TRBJ1-5
d_gene: TRBD1
len: 17

CDR3aa: CASSRFRADEKLFF
CDR3nt: TGTGCCAGTAGTAGATTCAGGGCGGATGAAAAACTGTTTTTT
abundance: -
v_gene: TRBV19
j_gene: TRBJ1-4
d_gene: -
len: 14

CDR3aa: CASSPRLANYGYTF
CDR3nt: TGTGCCAGCAGTCCAAGACTCGCGAACTATGGCTACACCTTC
abundance: -
v_gene: TRBV27
j_gene: TRBJ1-2
d_gene: -
len: 14

CDR3aa: CASSQEQGARAFF
CDR3nt: TGTGCCAGCAGCCAGGAACAGGGGGCTCGGGCTTTCTTT
abundance: -
v_gene: TRBV3-1/TRBV3-2
j_gene: TRBJ1-1
d_gene: TRBD1
len: 13

CDR3aa: CASSNWAQTNEKLFF
CDR3nt: TGTGCCAGCAGCAACTGGGCACAAACTAATGAAAAACTGTTTTTT
abundance: -
v_gene: TRBV21-1
j_gene: TRBJ1-4
d_gene: -
len: 15

CDR3aa: CASSFDSSYAGGSEQFF
CDR3nt: TGTGCCAGCAGCTTCGATTCTTCTTATGCGGGAGGGAGCGAGCAGTTCTTC
abundance: -
v_gene: TRBV5-6
j_gene: TRBJ2-1
d_gene: TRBD2
len: 17

CDR3aa: CASSLGRANYNF
CDR3nt: TGTGCCAGCAGCTTAGGGAGGGCCAACTATAACTTC
abundance: -
v_gene: TRBV5-4
j_gene: TRBJ2-4
d_gene: TRBD2
len: 12

CDR3aa: CASSGEGGETQYF
CDR3nt: TGTGCCAGCAGTGGTGAGGGAGGAGAGACCCAGTACTTC
abundance: -
v_gene: TRBV2
j_gene: TRBJ2-5
d_gene: -
len: 13

CDR3aa: CASSEEGMETQYF
CDR3nt: TGTGCCAGCAGTGAAGAGGGGATGGAGACCCAGTACTTC
abundance: -
v_gene: TRBV2
j_gene: TRBJ2-5
d_gene: -
len: 13

CDR3aa: CASRGNSGETQYF
CDR3nt: TGTGCCAGCAGAGGAAACAGCGGAGAGACCCAGTACTTC
abundance: -
v_gene: TRBV25-1
j_gene: TRBJ2-5
d_gene: -
len: 13

CDR3aa: CASSGRTGGGEQYF
CDR3nt: TGTGCCAGCAGTGGCCGGACAGGGGGCGGCGAGCAGTACTTC
abundance: -
v_gene: TRBV2
j_gene: TRBJ2-7
d_gene: TRBD1
len: 14

CDR3aa: CASSLDGTGGPPGELFF
CDR3nt: TGTGCCAGCAGCTTAGATGGAACGGGAGGACCGCCCGGGGAGCTGTTTTTT
abundance: -
v_gene: TRBV7-9
j_gene: TRBJ2-2
d_gene: TRBD2
len: 17

CDR3aa: CASSFLAAPYEQYF
CDR3nt: TGTGCCAGCAGTTTCCTAGCGGCCCCCTACGAGCAGTACTTC
abundance: once
v_gene: TRBV27
j_gene: TRBJ2-7
d_gene: TRBD2
len: 14

CDR3aa: CASSPGTGRGYEQYF
CDR3nt: TGCGCCAGCAGCCCAGGGACAGGGAGGGGGTACGAGCAGTACTTC
abundance: -
v_gene: TRBV5-1
j_gene: TRBJ2-7
d_gene: TRBD1
len: 15

CDR3aa: CASSAGTGRRATNEKLFF
CDR3nt: TGTGCCAGCAGCGCCGGGACAGGGCGTCGGGCAACTAATGAAAAACTGTTTTTT
abundance: -
v_gene: TRBV11-2
j_gene: TRBJ1-4
d_gene: TRBD1
len: 18

CDR3aa: CASSLTRDRGAYEQYF
CDR3nt: TGTGCCAGCAGCTTAACTCGAGACAGGGGGGCCTACGAGCAGTACTTC
abundance: -
v_gene: TRBV7-8
j_gene: TRBJ2-7
d_gene: TRBD1
len: 16

CDR3aa: CASSYSTGLIDNEQFF
CDR3nt: TGTGCCAGCAGTTACTCAACGGGACTAATAGACAATGAGCAGTTCTTC
abundance: -
v_gene: TRBV6-2/TRBV6-3
j_gene: TRBJ2-1
d_gene: TRBD2
len: 16

CDR3aa: CASSLDSGGAGEQYF
CDR3nt: TGTGCCAGCTCACTCGACAGCGGGGGAGCGGGCGAGCAGTACTTC
abundance: -
v_gene: TRBV18
j_gene: TRBJ2-7
d_gene: TRBD2
len: 15

CDR3aa: CASSPEFGTGNNEQFF
CDR3nt: TGTGCCAGCAGTCCAGAATTCGGCACCGGGAACAATGAGCAGTTCTTC
abundance: -
v_gene: TRBV27
j_gene: TRBJ2-1
d_gene: -
len: 16

CDR3aa: CASSQMNTEAFF
CDR3nt: TGTGCCAGCAGCCAAATGAACACTGAAGCTTTCTTT
abundance: -
v_gene: TRBV12-3/TRBV12-4
j_gene: TRBJ1-1
d_gene: -
len: 12

CDR3aa: CASTTAGSSYNEQFF
CDR3nt: TGTGCCAGCACCACCGCGGGTAGCTCCTACAATGAGCAGTTCTTC
abundance: -
v_gene: TRBV9
j_gene: TRBJ2-1
d_gene: -
len: 15

CDR3aa: CASSDSPGVQPQHF
CDR3nt: TGTGCCAGCAGTGATTCTCCGGGGGTTCAGCCCCAGCATTTT
abundance: -
v_gene: TRBV6-1
j_gene: TRBJ1-5
d_gene: -
len: 14

CDR3aa: CASSGPTYNEQFF
CDR3nt: TGTGCCAGCAGTGGGCCAACCTACAATGAGCAGTTCTTC
abundance: -
v_gene: TRBV6-6
j_gene: TRBJ2-1
d_gene: -
len: 13

CDR3aa: CASSWGQGGNQPQHF
CDR3nt: TGTGCCAGCAGTTGGGGACAGGGAGGCAATCAGCCCCAGCATTTT
abundance: -
v_gene: TRBV7-9
j_gene: TRBJ1-5
d_gene: TRBD1
len: 15

CDR3aa: CSAIGPAGVFF
CDR3nt: TGCAGTGCTATTGGGCCAGCGGGAGTGTTCTTC
abundance: -
v_gene: TRBV20-1
j_gene: TRBJ2-1
d_gene: TRBD2
len: 11

CDR3aa: CAISEDSSGANVLTF
CDR3nt: TGTGCCATCAGTGAGGACAGCTCTGGGGCCAACGTCCTGACTTTC
abundance: -
v_gene: TRBV10-3
j_gene: TRBJ2-6
d_gene: -
len: 15

CDR3aa: CASSLTVNYGYTF
CDR3nt: TGTGCCAGCAGCTTGACAGTTAACTATGGCTACACCTTC
abundance: -
v_gene: TRBV5-5
j_gene: TRBJ1-2
d_gene: -
len: 13

CDR3aa: CSVRYSYNEQFF
CDR3nt: TGCAGCGTGCGATATTCCTACAATGAGCAGTTCTTC
abundance: -
v_gene: TRBV29-1
j_gene: TRBJ2-1
d_gene: -
len: 12

CDR3aa: CASSWGLAGGGDTQYF
CDR3nt: TGTGCCAGCAGTTGGGGACTAGCGGGAGGGGGGGATACGCAGTATTTT
abundance: once
v_gene: TRBV27
j_gene: TRBJ2-3
d_gene: TRBD2
len: 16

CDR3aa: CASRGTGGNQPQHF
CDR3nt: TGTGCCAGCAGGGGGACAGGGGGCAATCAGCCCCAGCATTTT
abundance: -
v_gene: TRBV2
j_gene: TRBJ1-5
d_gene: TRBD1
len: 14

CDR3aa: CASSESGGEQYF
CDR3nt: TGTGCCAGCAGTGAGTCGGGGGGAGAGCAGTACTTC
abundance: -
v_gene: TRBV2
j_gene: TRBJ2-7
d_gene: TRBD2
len: 12

CDR3aa: CASSPPGGWQPQHF
CDR3nt: TGTGCCAGCAGTCCACCAGGGGGCTGGCAGCCCCAGCATTTT
abundance: -
v_gene: TRBV28
j_gene: TRBJ1-5
d_gene: TRBD1
len: 14